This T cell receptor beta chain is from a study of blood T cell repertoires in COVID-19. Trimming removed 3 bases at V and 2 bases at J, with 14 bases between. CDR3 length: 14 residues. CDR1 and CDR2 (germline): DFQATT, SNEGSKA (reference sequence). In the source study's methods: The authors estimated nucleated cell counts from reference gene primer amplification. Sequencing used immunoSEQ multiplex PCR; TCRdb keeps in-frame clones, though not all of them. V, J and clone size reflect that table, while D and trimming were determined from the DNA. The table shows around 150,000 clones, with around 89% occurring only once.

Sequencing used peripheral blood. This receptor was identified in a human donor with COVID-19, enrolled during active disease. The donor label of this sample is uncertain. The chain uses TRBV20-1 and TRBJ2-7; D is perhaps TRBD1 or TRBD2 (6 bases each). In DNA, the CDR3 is TGCAGTGCTAGTGCGGGACAAGGAACCTACGAGCAGTACTTC. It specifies CSASAGQGTYEQYF.